This record covers a single T cell receptor beta chain. The antigen remains unidentified. This sample was included in a study of T cells expressing NK-cell markers. Findings and limits, study-wide: Six of the donors carried dominant NKG2C+ clonotypes that took up about 1.0-7.0% of their CD8+ T cells. HCMV specificity of the expanded NKG2C+ T cell clones stayed unclear.

In generating TCR beta cDNA, 5'RACE template switching with UMIs was used. TCRdb reprocessed the 5' RACE reads, keeping one entry per CDR3 protein, no DNA. This repertoire includes almost 450,000 distinct CDR3 sequences. Per the germline V gene, CDR1 is SQVTM and CDR2 is ANQGSEA. The CDR3 totals 11 residues. This chain joins TRBV29-1 and TRBJ2-7; TCRdb outputs TRBD2, but without DNA this stays unchecked. Sequenced material: blood T cells: a sorted CD56 or NKG2C T cell subset, CD4+ or CD8+ T cells, or bulk PBMC T cells (not recorded which). This sequence originates from a woman aged 18 to 75 in good health. The CDR3 sequence: CSVGTSYEQYF.